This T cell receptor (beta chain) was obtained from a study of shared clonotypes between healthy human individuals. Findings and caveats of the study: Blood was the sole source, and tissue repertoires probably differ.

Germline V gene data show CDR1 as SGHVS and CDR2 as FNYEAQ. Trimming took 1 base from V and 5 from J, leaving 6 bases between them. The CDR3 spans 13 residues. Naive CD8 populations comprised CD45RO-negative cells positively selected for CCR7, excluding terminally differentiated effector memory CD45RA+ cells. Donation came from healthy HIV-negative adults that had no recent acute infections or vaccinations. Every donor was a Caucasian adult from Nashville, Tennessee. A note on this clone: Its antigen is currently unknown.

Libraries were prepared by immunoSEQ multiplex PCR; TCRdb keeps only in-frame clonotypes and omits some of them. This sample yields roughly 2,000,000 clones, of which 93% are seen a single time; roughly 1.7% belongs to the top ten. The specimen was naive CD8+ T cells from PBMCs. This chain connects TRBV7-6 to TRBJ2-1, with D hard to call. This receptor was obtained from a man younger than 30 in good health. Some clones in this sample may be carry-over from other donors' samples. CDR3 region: CASSLVADNEQFF. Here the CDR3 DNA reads TGTGCCAGCAGCTTAGTTGCAGACAATGAGCAGTTCTTC.